What follows describes a single T cell receptor (beta chain). What it recognizes is unknown. This specimen belongs to a study of T cell repertoires in cytomegalovirus infection. CDR3 size: 12 residues. Germline CDR1 SGHDN, CDR2 FVKESK. V was pared by 5 bases and J by 8 bases, with 3 bases of the junction left unmatched. TCRdb called the reads again in MiXCR, with one record for every CDR3 protein. This table holds about 770,000 distinct CDR3 sequences, almost 30% found once. The source was cultured CD8+ T cells from PBMCs, collected from culture after CMV antigen stimulation. The chain combines TRBV14 with TRBJ2-1; 7 nucleotides align to TRBD1. The sequence derives from a human donor in good health (CMV status not recorded). Some clones in this sample may be carry-over from other donors' samples. The CDR3 coding sequence is TGTGCCAGCAGCGAAGGACAGGATGAGCAGTTCTTC. Protein sequence: CASSEGQDEQFF.